This T cell receptor (beta chain) was recorded in a study of spatial heterogeneity in lung cancer. Turning to the study itself: Raw sequencing reads included, on average, more than ten appearances of each unique TCR and UMI combination.

General study findings and limits: Follow-up blood showed ubiquitous expanded tumor TCRs less than blood at resection did.

This CDR3 is 14 amino acids long. CDR1 and CDR2 (germline): MDHEN, SYDVKM. V shed 3 bases and J 7 bases; nucleotides not matched to a gene: 6. TCRdb ran MiXCR on the 5' RACE reads and lists one entry per CDR3 protein. The sample holds approximately 44,000 distinct CDR3 sequences, approximately 10% seen once. Note on this clonotype: Its antigen is not known.

Time point in this sample: sample taken at primary tumor resection. Unsorted whole RNA samples from tumor, nontumor lung or frozen PBMC were sequenced. The TCR sequence derives from a female donor with early-stage non-small cell lung cancer. This sequence joins TRBV28 and TRBJ1-5, with 7 positions matching TRBD1. Sequenced here: PBMCs, sampled at surgery. CDR3 amino acids: CASSFARGIQPQHF. Here the CDR3 DNA reads TGTGCCAGCAGTTTCGCCAGGGGGATCCAGCCCCAGCATTTT.